Listed here is a single T cell receptor (beta chain). At one end, the junction sequence differs from germline, possibly due to a read error. These data belong to a study of OX40 agonist ivuxolimab in advanced cancers. Study-level background: An anti-OX40 (CD134) antibody with agonistic activity, ivuxolimab, was administered to patients. Patients were roughly 83% male with ages about 20 to 79, mean 60. Partial responses occurred in Three dose-escalation patients, one with hepatocellular carcinoma and two with cutaneous melanoma. Patients were treated with intravenous ivuxolimab, dosed at 0.01 to 10 mg/kg and infused every 2 weeks.

CDR1 MNHEY and CDR2 SVGAGI come from the germline V gene. The CDR3 runs 16 residues. Sequencing was performed with immunoSEQ multiplex PCR; in TCRdb, only in-frame clones are kept and a portion is missing. The sample records about 45,000 clones, approximately 91% being singletons. The rearrangement links TRBV6-5 to TRBJ1-6; D gene unclear. The receptor's source is an adult with an advanced solid tumor such as melanoma, head and neck, liver or kidney cancer. The sequenced sample was CD4+ or CD8+ T cells sorted from blood, obtained in a trial of the OX40 agonist ivuxolimab. CDR3 bases: TGTGCCAGCAGTTACTCCCCCGGCCTGGGCAATTCGCCCCTCCACTTT. Amino acids: CASSYSPGLGNSPLHF.